In this sample, the clone carrying this TCR beta chain turned up a few times. Its specificity is not known. 60 Vbeta and 13 Jbeta primers were used in PCR. Produced via immunoSEQ multiplex PCR; TCRdb's table is partial and in-frame only. The sample lists tens of thousands of clones; approximately 71% were seen once. The source of the sample is a study of cytomegalovirus exposure and HLA in healthy donors. Study observations and caveats: A link between a missense DCLRE1C variant and TCR beta V- and J-gene trimming emerged from a later analysis. What TCR beta sequences reportedly achieved was accurate prediction of HLA-A and HLA-B alleles in most subjects.

The CDR3 contains 12 residues. V was shortened by 5 bases and J by 6 bases, with 11 bases between the two germline ends. Germline CDR1 is MDHEN and CDR2 is SYDVKM. This chain connects TRBV28 to TRBJ2-7; D unresolved. Sequenced: PBMCs. The receptor was derived from a man aged 25-45 years in good health and CMV-seronegative. The CDR3 DNA sequence: TGTGCCAGCAGTCTCACAGTCCCCGAGCAGTACTTC. Its translation: CASSLTVPEQYF.